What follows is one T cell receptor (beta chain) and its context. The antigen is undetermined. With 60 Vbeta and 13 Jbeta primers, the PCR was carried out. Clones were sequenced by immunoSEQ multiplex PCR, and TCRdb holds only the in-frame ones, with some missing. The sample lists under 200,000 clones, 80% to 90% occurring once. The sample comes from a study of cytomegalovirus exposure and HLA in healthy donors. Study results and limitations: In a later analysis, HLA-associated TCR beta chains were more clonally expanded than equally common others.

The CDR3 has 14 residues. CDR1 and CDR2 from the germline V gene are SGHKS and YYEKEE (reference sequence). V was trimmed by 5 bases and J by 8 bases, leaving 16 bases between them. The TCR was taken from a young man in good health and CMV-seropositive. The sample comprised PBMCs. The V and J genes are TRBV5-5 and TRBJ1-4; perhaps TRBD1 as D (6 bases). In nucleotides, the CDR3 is TGTGCCAGCAGGCCACAGGGAGCAGGCGAAAAACTGTTTTTT. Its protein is CASRPQGAGEKLFF.